The source of this T cell receptor beta chain is a study of blood T cells in healthy people across ages. Across the whole study: About one barcoded beta molecule was captured per two T cells (by template switching). Study-level points and caveats: When one million T cells were used, diversity estimates were thought to be underestimates.

A sample-barcoded 5' primer and a J-beta primer mix were used in a second PCR of roughly 6 to 11 cycles. TCRdb re-derived calls from the 5' RACE reads in MiXCR, one entry per CDR3 protein. The profile shows about 1.1 million distinct CDR3 sequences, around two fifths of them singletons. Concerning this clonotype: Its target is unknown.

The CDR3 consists of 14 residues. The V gene's germline CDR1 is SQVTM and CDR2 ANQGSEA. Trimming removed 4 bases at V and 2 bases at J, with 15 bases between. This TCR derives from a man aged 18 to 30 in good health. The chain joins TRBV29-1 to TRBJ2-7; the D gene is possibly TRBD1 (6 bases). The sample consisted of blood. CDR3 amino acids: CSVGTGKTTYEQYF. The CDR3 bases are TGCAGCGTTGGTACAGGGAAAACGACCTACGAGCAGTACTTC.